The entry that follows covers one T cell receptor (beta chain) sequence. This entry comes from a study of shared clonotypes between healthy human individuals. The repertoire was sequenced with immunoSEQ multiplex PCR; TCRdb's copy has only in-frame clones and lacks some. The sample consists of roughly 1,100,000 clones, approximately 76% of them appearing once. The CDR3 extends over 15 amino acids. In germline, CDR1 is SGHTA, CDR2 FQGNSA. V gave up 5 bases and J gave up 0 bases; unmatched junction bases: 6. The chain couples TRBV7-2 to TRBJ2-7, with 8 bases matching TRBD2. The receptor was derived from a young man in good health. The sequencing input was memory CD4+ T cells sorted from blood. Subset of the sample: CD45RA-negative fraction. Here the CDR3 reads CASSRSGGGSYEQYF. The CDR3 nucleotides read TGTGCCAGCAGCAGGAGCGGGGGAGGCTCCTACGAGCAGTACTTC.